A selection of T cell receptor beta chains follows, all from one sample in a study of blood T cell repertoires in COVID-19. Measured with immunoSEQ multiplex PCR; TCRdb has only the in-frame clones, and not every one. The profile shows some 420,000 clones, around 91% of them singletons. The sequenced sample was PBMCs or T cells enriched from blood (not recorded which). Receptors originate from a man in his thirties or forties who had recovered from COVID-19. Both conserved end residues are part of each CDR3. Fields, in order: D gene, clone size, V gene, J gene, CDR3 protein, CDR3 DNA. D genes are given only for firm matches. Expanded clones get a size class; other rows say once, few or many, or leave the size out.

NA	NA	TRBV28	TRBJ1-2	CASSLPAKEGGYTF	TGTGCCAGCAGTTTACCGGCTAAGGAGGGGGGCTACACCTTC
NA	once	TRBV7-6	TRBJ2-1	CASSLETGPTTYNEQFF	TGTGCCAGCAGCTTAGAAACAGGGCCCACCACCTACAATGAGCAGTTCTTC
TRBD1	NA	TRBV6-5	TRBJ2-7	CASSPQGASEQYF	TGTGCCAGCAGTCCACAGGGGGCGAGTGAGCAGTACTTC
NA	NA	TRBV27	TRBJ1-1	CASSLTSRAEAFF	TGTGCCAGCAGTTTGACATCCAGAGCTGAAGCTTTCTTT
TRBD1	NA	TRBV27	TRBJ1-3	CASSSTGQDNTIYF	TGTGCCAGCAGTTCCACGGGACAGGACAACACCATATATTTT
TRBD2	once	TRBV29-1	TRBJ2-1	CSSTPPGPSGRQGNEQFF	TGCAGCTCGACACCACCGGGGCCTAGCGGGAGGCAGGGCAATGAGCAGTTCTTC
TRBD1	NA	TRBV19	TRBJ1-5	CASQTRTGLSNQPQHF	TGTGCCAGCCAAACCCGGACAGGGCTTAGCAATCAGCCCCAGCATTTT
TRBD1	NA	TRBV9	TRBJ1-3	CASSRKGQSSGNTIYF	TGTGCCAGCAGCCGAAAGGGACAGAGCTCTGGAAACACCATATATTTT
NA	NA	TRBV3-1/TRBV3-2	TRBJ2-5	CASSHQGETQYF	TGTGCCAGCAGCCATCAGGGGGAGACCCAGTACTTC
TRBD1	NA	TRBV19	TRBJ1-1	CASSFRQGVEAFF	TGTGCCAGTAGTTTCCGACAGGGAGTTGAAGCTTTCTTT
NA	NA	TRBV6-5	TRBJ1-4	CASSLFFGDNEKLFF	TGTGCCAGCAGTCTTTTCTTCGGGGATAATGAAAAACTGTTTTTT
TRBD1	NA	TRBV28	TRBJ1-2	CASSRAQGGSYGYTF	TGTGCCAGCAGTAGGGCCCAAGGGGGCAGCTATGGCTACACCTTC
NA	NA	TRBV4-1	TRBJ2-7	CASSQLAVSYEQYF	TGCGCCAGCAGCCAATTGGCCGTCTCCTACGAGCAGTACTTC
NA	NA	TRBV24-1	TRBJ2-1	CATSDPREGASSSYNEQFF	TGTGCCACCAGTGATCCCCGGGAGGGGGCAAGCAGCTCCTACAATGAGCAGTTCTTC
TRBD1	NA	TRBV5-6	TRBJ1-2	CASSLGQGPYGYTF	TGTGCCAGCAGCTTAGGACAGGGTCCCTATGGCTACACCTTC